These 7 T cell receptor beta chains share one sample of origin, sequenced in a study of identical twins (dated by TCRdb to the mid-2010s). Libraries were built with 5' RACE. TCRdb lists the instrument as Illumina HiSeq 2000. The public reads were reprocessed in TCRdb via fastp at Q25 and MiXCR, keeping in-frame beta chains. Each record represents a unique CDR3 protein, reported with the most common genes and DNA among its rows. For this sample there are fewer than 250,000 distinct CDR3 sequences; approximately 7.3% appear just once. Approximately 5.4% of the sample rests with the top ten. The sample was also reused in another study, on yellow fever vaccine responses in identical twins.

Sequenced: CD8+ T cells sorted from blood. Receptor source: a woman under 30 in good health.

At least ten counts were recorded for this clonotype. The V and J genes are TRBV2 and TRBJ1-2, with 7 bases matching TRBD1. The V and J ends lost 6 bases and 4 bases, in that order; junction bases with no gene match: 11. The CDR3 runs to 15 residues. CDR1 is SNHLY, CDR2 FYNNEI, per germline. CDR3: CASRSRTGKFYGYTF. The CDR3 DNA reads as TGTGCCAGCAGATCTAGGACAGGAAAATTCTATGGCTACACCTTC. Based on the CDR3 plus reference TRBV2 and TRBJ1-2, the full variable domain is EPEVTQTPSHQVTQMGQEVILRCVPISNHLYFYWYRQILGQKVEFLVSFYNNEISEKSEIFDDQFSVERPDGSNFTLKIRSTKLEDSAMYFCASRSRTGKFYGYTFGSGTRLTVV.

This clonotype was detected a few times. The chain employs TRBV6-6 and TRBJ2-7; 10 bases line up with TRBD2. From germline, CDR1 is MNHNY and CDR2 SVGAGI (reference sequence). This CDR3 has 15 amino acids. The J segment lost 0 bases and the V segment lost 2 bases, leaving 1 base of the junction unmatched. CDR3 coding DNA: TGTGCCAGCAGTTACGGACTAGCGGCCTCCTACGAGCAGTACTTC. It translates to CASSYGLAASYEQYF.

This clonotype was seen many times. The rearrangement joins TRBV2 to TRBJ2-1; 8 bases match TRBD1. Per germline, CDR1 SNHLY and CDR2 FYNNEI. The trim removed 10 bases at V and 7 bases at J, leaving 9 bases unmatched. This CDR3 is 13 amino acids long. The CDR3 is CANTGQVENEQFF. CDR3 nucleotides: TGTGCCAATACGGGACAGGTAGAGAATGAGCAGTTCTTC.

This clonotype was found a few times. V and J are TRBV2 and TRBJ2-3; TRBD1 or TRBD2 may be the D gene (5 bases each). V was cut by 8 bases and J by 4 bases, with 10 bases left in between. The CDR3 runs to 12 residues. CDR1 is SNHLY, CDR2 FYNNEI, per germline. CDR3 loop: CASHLGADTQYF. Here the CDR3 DNA reads TGTGCCAGCCATTTGGGGGCAGATACGCAGTATTTT.

In its sample, this clonotype was seen a few times. The V call is TRBV27, the J call TRBJ1-6, with unresolved D. V lost 8 bases and J lost 2, with 7 bases in between. CDR1 is MNHEY and CDR2 is SMNVEV in the germline V gene (reference sequence). CDR3 length: 13 residues. CDR3 region: CASGLPYNSPLHF. The CDR3 DNA reads as TGTGCCAGCGGCCTCCCCTATAATTCACCCCTCCACTTT.

This clonotype was detected ten times or more. The CDR3 loop reads CASWGDTGELFF. The DNA of the CDR3 is TGTGCCAGCTGGGGGGACACCGGGGAGCTGTTTTTT. The chain is built from TRBV25-1 and TRBJ2-2, with a tentative D call TRBD2 (6 bases). This CDR3 has 12 amino acids. V was trimmed by 8 bases and J by 3 bases, leaving 7 bases between them. The germline V gene encodes CDR1 MGHDK and CDR2 SYGVNS.

The V gene is TRBV28, the J gene TRBJ2-7; D remains unclear. Trimming took off 5 bases at V and 4 bases at J, with 18 bases between the two ends. This CDR3 region has 15 residues. From germline, CDR1 is MDHEN and CDR2 SYDVKM. The CDR3 here is CASSPTNPEEYEQYV. CDR3 DNA sequence: TGTGCCAGCAGTCCCACTAACCCCGAGGAGTACGAGCAGTACGTC.